This passage covers 4 T cell receptor beta chains from one sample sequenced in a study of identical twins. TCRdb analysed the 5' RACE reads with MiXCR anew, one entry per CDR3 protein. Here the sample spans more than 600,000 distinct CDR3 sequences, about 18% being singletons. The same data also contributed to another study, on T cells expressing NK-cell markers.

The source material was PBMCs. These receptors all come from a woman aged 18-35 years in good health.

This clonotype showed up just a few times. This chain connects TRBV24-1 to TRBJ2-3; 9 bases align to TRBD1. CDR3 size: 14 residues. Looked up from germline, CDR1 is KGHDR and CDR2 is SFDVKD. Unmatched junction bases numbered 8, after V lost 3 bases and J lost 11 bases. The CDR3 coding sequence is TGTGCCACCAGTGATACGACTTTGGGACAGGGGCAGTATTTT. Translation: CATSDTTLGQGQYF.

This clonotype was seen a handful of times. The rearrangement uses TRBV3-1 and TRBJ2-3; D perhaps matches TRBD2 (5 bases). Trimming pared 4 bases from V and 8 bases from J, leaving 10 bases between. Germline assignment: CDR1 LGHDT and CDR2 YNNKEL (reference sequence). The CDR3 spans 12 residues. The CDR3 is CASSLLGSTQYF. The CDR3 DNA follows: TGTGCCAGCAGCCTGCTAGGGAGTACGCAGTATTTT.

This clonotype was observed a few times. The chain is built from TRBV12-3 or TRBV12-4 and TRBJ2-6; D is ambiguous. This CDR3 is built from 14 residues. V lost 6 bases and J 4 bases, leaving 10 bases between the germline ends. The CDR3 DNA reads TGTGCCAGCAGGCCCCTCGGCGGGGCCAACGTCCTGACTTTC. This sequence encodes CASRPLGGANVLTF.

This clonotype was counted a few times. The chain joins TRBV7-8 to TRBJ2-1; 10 bases are shared with TRBD2. The J segment lost 8 bases and the V segment lost 1 base, leaving 8 bases of the junction unmatched. The CDR3 contains 16 residues. Germline CDR1 is SGHVS and CDR2 is FQNEAQ. This CDR3 is CASSLVWASGSYEQFF. CDR3 DNA: TGTGCCAGCAGCTTAGTATGGGCTAGCGGGAGCTATGAGCAGTTCTTC.